This TCR beta chain originates from a study of blood T cell repertoires in COVID-19. Overall study context: In each case, the material was cDNA or gDNA derived from T cells, B-cell-depleted T cells, or PBMCs.

As processed by the authors: Researchers report that nucleated cell counts were estimated from reference gene primer amplification. TCRdb's table, derived via immunoSEQ multiplex PCR, lists solely in-frame clones and lacks some. The D gene and trimming were derived from the DNA, and the V and J assignments and clone size from that table. The table lists about 60,000 clones, roughly 80% of them singletons. Germline V gene lookup returns CDR1 MDHEN and CDR2 SYDVKM. J was trimmed by 0 bases and V by 3 bases; bases with no gene match: 4. This CDR3 is 16 amino acids long. Adults between about 18 and 95 years of age took part from more than 20 US areas. Cohorts were assigned according to the clinical history that participants reported.

The chain is built from TRBV28 and TRBJ1-2; 10 nucleotides align to TRBD1. Sequencing input: PBMCs or T cells enriched from blood (not recorded which). The clonotype was recovered from a woman between 35 and 50 years old with acute COVID-19. The CDR3 is CASSFAGQGANYGYTF. The DNA of the CDR3 is TGTGCCAGCAGTTTTGCCGGACAGGGGGCTAACTATGGCTACACCTTC.